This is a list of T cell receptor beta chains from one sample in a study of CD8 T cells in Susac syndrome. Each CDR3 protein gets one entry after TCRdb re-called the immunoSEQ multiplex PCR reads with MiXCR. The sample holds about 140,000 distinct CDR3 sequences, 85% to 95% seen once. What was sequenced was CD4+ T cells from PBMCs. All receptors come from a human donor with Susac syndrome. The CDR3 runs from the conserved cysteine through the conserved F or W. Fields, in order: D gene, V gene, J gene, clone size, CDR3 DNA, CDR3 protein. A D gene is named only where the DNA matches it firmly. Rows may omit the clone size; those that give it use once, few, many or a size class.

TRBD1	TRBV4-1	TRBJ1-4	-	TGCGCCAGCAGCCGCACAGGGGATAGGGATGAAAAACTGTTTTTT	CASSRTGDRDEKLFF
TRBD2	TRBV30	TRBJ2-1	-	TGTGCCTGGAGTGTAAGGACTAGCGGACCTGAGCAGTTCTTC	CAWSVRTSGPEQFF
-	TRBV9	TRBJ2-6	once	TGTGCCAGCAGCGTAGTGGCTAGGACTTCTGGGGCCAACGTCCTGACTTTC	CASSVVARTSGANVLTF
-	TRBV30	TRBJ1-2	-	TGTGCCTGGAGTACCCCAGCGGGAGGGGTCTATGGCTACACCTTC	CAWSTPAGGVYGYTF
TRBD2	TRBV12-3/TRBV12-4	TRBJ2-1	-	TGTGCCAGCACCCCCGCACTAGCGGGCTCCTACAATGAGCAGTTCTTC	CASTPALAGSYNEQFF
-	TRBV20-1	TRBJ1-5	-	TGCAGTGCTAGAGGCGAGCGTGTGACCCAGCATTTT	CSARGERVTQHF
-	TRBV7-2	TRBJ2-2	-	TGTGCCAGCAGCTCCGGGACTCCCGGGGAGCTGTTTTTT	CASSSGTPGELFF
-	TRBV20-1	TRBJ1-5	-	TGCAGTGTTTGGCTAGGGGGCAATCAGCCCCAGCATTTT	CSVWLGGNQPQHF
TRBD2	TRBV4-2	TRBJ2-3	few	TGTGCCAGCAGCCAAGATCACGGCGGGGGAGCCCGGGATACGCAGTATTTT	CASSQDHGGGARDTQYF
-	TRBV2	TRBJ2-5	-	TGTGCCAGCAGTGATCATACCCAGGGGGAGACCCAGTACTTC	CASSDHTQGETQYF
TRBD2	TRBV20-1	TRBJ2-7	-	TGCAGTGCTAAAGAAGCCGGGACTAGCGGCGCTTCACGTATTGGGCAGTACTTC	CSAKEAGTSGASRIGQYF
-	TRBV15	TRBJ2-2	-	TGTGCCACCGACCGGGGCGAGCCCGGGGAGCTGTTTTTT	CATDRGEPGELFF
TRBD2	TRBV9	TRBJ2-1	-	TGTGCCAGCAGCGGGACTAGCGGGGCGTCCTACAATGAGCAGTTCTTC	CASSGTSGASYNEQFF
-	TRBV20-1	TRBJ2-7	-	TGCAGTGCATCGTTGGGGGGAAAGGGTTGGAACGAGCAGTACTTC	CSASLGGKGWNEQYF
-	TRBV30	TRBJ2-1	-	TGTGCACAGGACAGAGGCCTATCAAATGAGCAGTTCTTC	CAQDRGLSNEQFF
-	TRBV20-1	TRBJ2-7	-	TGCAGTGCCCAACGGGACCCCAGCTCCTACGAGCAGTACTTC	CSAQRDPSSYEQYF
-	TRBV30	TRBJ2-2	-	TGTGCCTGGAGCGCCGCCGGGGAGCTGTTTTTT	CAWSAAGELFF
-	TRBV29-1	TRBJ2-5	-	TGCAGCGTTGAAGCTTCGCAAGAGACCCAGTACTTC	CSVEASQETQYF
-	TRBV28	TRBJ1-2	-	TGTGCCAGCAGCACCGGAGGGCAGGGGTACTATGGCTACACCTTC	CASSTGGQGYYGYTF
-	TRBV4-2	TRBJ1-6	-	TGTGCCAGCAGCCAAGATTACCGTAATTCACCCCTCCACTTT	CASSQDYRNSPLHF
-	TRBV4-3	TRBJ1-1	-	TGCGCCAGCAGCCAAGAAGGACAGCCAGAAGCTTTCTTT	CASSQEGQPEAFF
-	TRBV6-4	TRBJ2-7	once	TGTGCCAGCAGTGAGTTTGGGAATCCCCTCTACGAGCAGTACTTC	CASSEFGNPLYEQYF
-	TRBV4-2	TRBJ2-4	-	TGTGCCAGCAGCCAAGACTGGGGGGAGCAAGCCAAAAACATTCAGTACTTC	CASSQDWGEQAKNIQYF
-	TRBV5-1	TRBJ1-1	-	TGCGCCAGCAGTGGGTACACTGAAGCTTTCTTT	CASSGYTEAFF
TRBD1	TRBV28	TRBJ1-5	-	TGTGCCAGCAGTCCAAACAGGGGACAGGGGCAGCCCCAGCATTTT	CASSPNRGQGQPQHF
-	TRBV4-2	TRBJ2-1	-	TGTGCCAGCAGACGAAGCCGGGACACGGGCTACAATGAGCAGTTCTTC	CASRRSRDTGYNEQFF
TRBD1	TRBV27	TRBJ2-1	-	TGTGCCAGCAGGGAAGACCCCGACAGGGGGCCCAATGAGCAGTTCTTC	CASREDPDRGPNEQFF
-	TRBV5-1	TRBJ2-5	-	TGCGCCAGCAGCTTGGTCCAGCGGCCCAGTCAAGAGACCCAGTACTTC	CASSLVQRPSQETQYF
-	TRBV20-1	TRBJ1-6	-	TGCAGTGCTAGTCTGGCAGACGCTTCACCCCTCCACTTT	CSASLADASPLHF
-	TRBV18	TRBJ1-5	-	TGTGCCAGCTCAGACCGAAATAGCAATCAGCCCCAGCATTTT	CASSDRNSNQPQHF
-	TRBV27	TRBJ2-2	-	TGTGCCAGCAGTTGGTCCGAGCGGCGAAACACCGGGGAGCTGTTTTTT	CASSWSERRNTGELFF
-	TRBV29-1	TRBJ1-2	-	TGCAGCGCCGGACAGACAACACATGGCTACACCTTC	CSAGQTTHGYTF
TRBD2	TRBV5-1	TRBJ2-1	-	TGCGCCAGCACTTCTGCGGGGGGCCTCGGCAATGAGCAGTTCTTC	CASTSAGGLGNEQFF
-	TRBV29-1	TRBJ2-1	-	TGCAGCGTTGCCGGACTGCACGTAGACAATGAGCAGTTCTTC	CSVAGLHVDNEQFF
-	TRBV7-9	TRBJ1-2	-	TGTGCCAGCAGCTTGGGGCCGATCTATGGCTACACCTTC	CASSLGPIYGYTF
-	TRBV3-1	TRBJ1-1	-	TGTGCCAGCAGCAGCCGAGGGGGAACCGGGCCTGAAGCTTTCTTT	CASSSRGGTGPEAFF